The clone carrying this T cell receptor (beta chain) has a handful of counts. Antigen unknown. The data were obtained in a study of blood T cells in healthy people across ages. A sample-barcoded 5' primer and a J-beta primer mix were used in a second PCR of roughly 7 to 11 cycles. MiXCR, run by TCRdb on the 5' RACE reads, gives a single entry per CDR3 protein. In the table there are 660,000 or so distinct CDR3 sequences, about 54% of which are singletons. Trimming took 5 bases from V and 4 from J; bases not matched to a gene: 10. Germline loops: CDR1 MNHEY, CDR2 SVGAGI. The CDR3 totals 15 residues. Broader study findings: With naive T cell percentage, TCR beta diversity showed a strong correlation. Long-lived donors had more naive CD4+ cells and higher diversity than aged donors.

Drawing of peripheral blood yielded roughly 10 milliliters from each donor. Isolation recovered at least 6 million PBMCs from every sample. The chain combines TRBV6-5 with TRBJ1-1, with 7 bases that match TRBD1. The receptor comes from a man aged 60 to 69 in good health. The sequenced sample was blood. The CDR3 loop reads CASSSPRDSRTEAFF. As DNA, the CDR3 is TGTGCCAGCAGTAGCCCCCGGGACAGTCGCACTGAAGCTTTCTTT.